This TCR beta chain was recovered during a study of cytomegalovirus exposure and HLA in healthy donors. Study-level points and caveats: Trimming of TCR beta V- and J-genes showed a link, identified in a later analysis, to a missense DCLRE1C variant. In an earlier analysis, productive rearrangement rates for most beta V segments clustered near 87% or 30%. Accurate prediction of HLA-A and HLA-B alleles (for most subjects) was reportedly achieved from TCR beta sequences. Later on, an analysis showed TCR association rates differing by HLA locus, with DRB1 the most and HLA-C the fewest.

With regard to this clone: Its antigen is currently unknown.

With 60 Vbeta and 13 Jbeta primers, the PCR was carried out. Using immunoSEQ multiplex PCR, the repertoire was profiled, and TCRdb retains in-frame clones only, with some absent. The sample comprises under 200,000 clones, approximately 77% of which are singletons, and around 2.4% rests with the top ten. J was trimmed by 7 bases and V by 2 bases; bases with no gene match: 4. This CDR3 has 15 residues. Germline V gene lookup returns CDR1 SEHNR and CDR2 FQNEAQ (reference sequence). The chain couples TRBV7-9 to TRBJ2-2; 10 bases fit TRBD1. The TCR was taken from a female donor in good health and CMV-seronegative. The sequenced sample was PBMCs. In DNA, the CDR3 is TGTGCCAGCAGCTTATTCGGGACAGGGGTCGGGGAGCTGTTTTTT. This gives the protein CASSLFGTGVGELFF.